Included here is one T cell receptor beta chain sequence, with context. Its antigen is unknown. V lost 1 base to trimming and J lost 6 bases, with 9 bases between them. Germline V gives CDR1 MGHRA, CDR2 YSYEKL. The CDR3 totals 13 residues. This entry belongs to a study of Ad26.COV2.S vaccination and SARS-CoV-2 variants. Study in general: Doses of Ad26.COV2.S were injected into muscle once or twice, 56 days apart.

Overall study results and limits: Non-spike TCR breadth was similar in vaccine and placebo recipients. Ad26.COV2.S recipients had broader spike-specific TCRs (P = 0.0014).

Treatment meaning: roughly 18 received Ad26.COV2.S at low or high dose, single or two shots; a few received placebo; per-sample allocation not given. Samples were taken on day 63 after the first vaccine or placebo injection. The method was immunoSEQ multiplex PCR; TCRdb's version includes in-frame clones alone and lacks a portion of them. The table has hundreds of thousands of clones, around 90% seen once; the top ten hold more than 3%. This chain links TRBV4-1 with TRBJ1-1; D is possibly TRBD1 (5 bases). The receptor was derived from a person between 18 and 65 years old who received the Ad26.COV2.S COVID-19 vaccine or a placebo. The specimen was peripheral blood, collected in a trial of Ad26.COV2.S vaccine versus placebo. CDR3 amino acids: CASSQVGTAEAFF. CDR3 coding DNA: TGCGCCAGCAGCCAAGTGGGGACCGCTGAAGCTTTCTTT.